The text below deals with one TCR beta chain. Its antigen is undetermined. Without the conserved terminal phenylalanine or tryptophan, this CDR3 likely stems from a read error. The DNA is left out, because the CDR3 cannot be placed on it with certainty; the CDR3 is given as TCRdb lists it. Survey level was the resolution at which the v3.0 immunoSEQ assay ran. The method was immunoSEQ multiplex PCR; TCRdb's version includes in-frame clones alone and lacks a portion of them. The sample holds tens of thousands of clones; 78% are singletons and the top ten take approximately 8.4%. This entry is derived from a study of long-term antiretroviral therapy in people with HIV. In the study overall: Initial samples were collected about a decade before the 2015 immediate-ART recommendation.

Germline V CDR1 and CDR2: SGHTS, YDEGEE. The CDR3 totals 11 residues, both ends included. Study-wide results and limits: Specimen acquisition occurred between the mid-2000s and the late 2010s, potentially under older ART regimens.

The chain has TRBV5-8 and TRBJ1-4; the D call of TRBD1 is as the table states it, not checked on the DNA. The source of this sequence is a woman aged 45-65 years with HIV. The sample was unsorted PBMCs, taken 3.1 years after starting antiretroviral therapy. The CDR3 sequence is CASSWTGTGPA.